This entry features one T cell receptor beta chain sequence. Its target is unknown. One junction end disagrees with the germline gene, perhaps due to a read error. The sample belongs to a study of metastatic and nonmetastatic thyroid tumors. Findings and caveats of the study: TCR beta diversity was reportedly significantly higher in malignant thyroid tumors than benign nodules, in blood and tumor.

Per the original data handling: Differences in CDR3 between clinicopathological groups were drawn on to build a classifier intended to discriminate distant-metastatic papillary thyroid cancer patients. TCRdb reanalyzed the PCR reads via MiXCR. For this entry, the V and J calls and clone size follow TCRdb and not the study's own pipeline. Altogether some 64,000 clones are present, less than 5% being singletons, with the ten largest covering around 20%. The CDR3 runs to 12 residues. Germline loops: CDR1 SGHTA, CDR2 FQGTGA. Nobody among the patients had been given any treatment before thyroid surgery. The sequence came from a female donor with papillary thyroid cancer or a benign thyroid nodule (not recorded which). Some clones in this sample may be carry-over from other donors' samples. Sequenced: blood. The genes are TRBV7-3 and TRBJ2-1; 9 positions agree with TRBD2. CDR3 amino acids: CASSGTSYEQSF. The CDR3 DNA follows: TGTGCCAGCAGCGGGACTAGCTATGAGCAGTCCTTC.